This T cell receptor (beta chain) originates from a study of blood T cell repertoires in COVID-19 (dated by TCRdb to the early 2020s). About the investigation overall: Samples from collaborators originated in the United States, Italy and Spain and spanned both the acute and convalescent phases of COVID-19. Where available, HLA class I and class II types were taken from metadata supplied by the sample provider and were not determined by assay-based typing. Nearly every sample came with metadata listing a de-identified subject ID, COVID-19 status, age in years and sex. Samples came from the ongoing ImmuneRACE study (first 160 participants) plus 1,254 subjects from 6 global collaborators. Subjects who had been exposed to COVID-19, were actively infected with it, or had recovered from it provided the deeply sampled blood TCRbeta repertoires that made up the dataset. The material from the prospective study consisted of cDNA or gDNA derived from T cells, B-cell-depleted T cells, or PBMCs. The repertoires were released in a freely available public database intended as a resource for research on the immune response to SARS-CoV-2.

The study at large found these results: The quantity of clinical and demographic metadata differed by source and by participant and was supplied without curation.

Whole blood was collected in K2EDTA tubes by collaborating institutions according to the institutions' own protocols. For TCRbeta analysis, collaborators shipped samples in one of three forms: frozen whole blood, isolated PBMCs, or DNA extracted from either of those sample types. The immunoSEQ Assay, a bias-controlled multiplex PCR, was used to amplify TCRbeta CDR3 regions from genomic DNA. The authors processed their data as follows. The number of nucleated cells in each sample was estimated by amplification of reference gene primers within the assay. To quantify the absolute abundance of each unique TCRbeta CDR3 rearrangement, sequence reads were collapsed and filtered. For each sample, productive Simpson clonality was calculated by taking the square root of Simpson's diversity index across productive rearrangements. Here the immuneACCESS table is served through TCRdb, limited to in-frame sequences with V and J called. Missing clones are a known gap in these copies; in checked studies unresolved V genes cover under half, and the rest lacks a known reason. V, J and clone size derive from that table, while D and trimming were established from the DNA sequence. The sample table contains around 97,000 clones; only one count was recorded for approximately 80% of them. The ten largest clones capture around 9.3% of the sample.

Note on this clone: The clone's antigen remains unknown. Base quality data are lacking; no much larger clone is found one base away.

For this chain, trimming is 2 bases at the V end and 4 bases at the J end, and the number of junction bases without a gene match is 0. Per the germline V gene, SGHRS is the CDR1 and YFSETQ is the CDR2. The CDR3 contains 13 residues, cysteine and phenylalanine counted. Only the CDR3 DNA is retained, 39 bases long and in frame from the first base. This receptor was obtained from a man in his 70s with acute or convalescent COVID-19. Sequencing was done on a sample of peripheral blood. The chain links TRBV5-1 with TRBJ1-3; the central 7 bases match TRBD1. DNA sequence: TGCGCCAGCAGCTTACAGGGGGGAAACACCATATATTTT. It is translated as CASSLQGGNTIYF.